This T cell receptor beta chain was obtained from a study of cytomegalovirus exposure and HLA in healthy donors. Study context: The roughly 120 million unique TCR beta sequences, from roughly 180 million T cells, were found by an earlier analysis.

Sampled while nominally healthy, donors likely had unrecorded immune exposures. This clone was seen a few times. The antigen is not known. This CDR3 is built from 14 residues. J gave up 3 bases and V 1 base, and 2 bases lay outside the gene matches. Germline V lookup: CDR1 SQVTM, CDR2 ANQGSEA. Study-level results: In a later analysis, DRB1 alleles had the most associated TCRs; HLA-C alleles the fewest.

The PCR used 60 Vbeta and 13 Jbeta primers. The protocol was immunoSEQ multiplex PCR, while the TCRdb copy is restricted to in-frame clones and leaves out a portion. In the table there are about 140,000 clones, approximately 84% of which are singletons. The clonotype comes from a man aged 25-45 years in good health and CMV-seropositive. The sequenced sample consisted of PBMCs. This chain links TRBV29-1 with TRBJ2-5, with 10 positions matching TRBD2. CDR3 loop: CSVEGTSGEETQYF. Here the CDR3 DNA reads TGCAGCGTTGAAGGGACTAGCGGTGAAGAGACCCAGTACTTC.